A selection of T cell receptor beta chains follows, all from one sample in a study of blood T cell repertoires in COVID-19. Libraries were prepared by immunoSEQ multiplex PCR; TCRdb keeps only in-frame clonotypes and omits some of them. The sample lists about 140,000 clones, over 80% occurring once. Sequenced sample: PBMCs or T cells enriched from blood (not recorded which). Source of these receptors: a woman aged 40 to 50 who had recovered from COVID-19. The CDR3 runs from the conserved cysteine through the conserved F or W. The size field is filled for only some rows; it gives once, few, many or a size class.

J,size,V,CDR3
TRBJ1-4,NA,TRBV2,CASSDRGVTNEKLFF
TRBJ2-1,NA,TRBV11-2,CASSLERLALGTYNEQFF
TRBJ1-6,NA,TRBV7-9,CASSLGGSSYNSPLHF
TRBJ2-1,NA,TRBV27,CASNPRGGRRPNEQFF
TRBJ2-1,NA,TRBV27,CASRTSGGYNEQFF
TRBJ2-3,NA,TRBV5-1,CASSLATRTSTDTQYF
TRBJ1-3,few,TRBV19,CASRPWTDSGNTIYF
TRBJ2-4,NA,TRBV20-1,CSASALAAKNIQYF
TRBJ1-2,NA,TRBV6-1,CASSESGNYGYTF
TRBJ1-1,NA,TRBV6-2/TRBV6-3,CASSYVVLNTEAFF
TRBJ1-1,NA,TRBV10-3,CAISGAGNTEAFF
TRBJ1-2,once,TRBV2,CASSAGGARGYTF
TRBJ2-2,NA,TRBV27,CASTRDRKNTGELFF
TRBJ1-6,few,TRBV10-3,CAIRVGETYNSPLHF
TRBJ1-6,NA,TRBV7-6,CASSFDSSYNSPLHF
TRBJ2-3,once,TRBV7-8,CASSPSPRGATDTQYF
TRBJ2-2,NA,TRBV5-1,CASSPPSVIGGAAGELFF
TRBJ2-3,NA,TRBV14,CASSNLAGLRTDTQYF
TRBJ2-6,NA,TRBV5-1,CASSLSNPGQSSGGANVLTF
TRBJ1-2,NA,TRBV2,CASSEAPGNYGYTF